Shown below are 3 T cell receptor beta chains from a single sample sequenced in a study of blood T cell repertoires in COVID-19. Here immunoSEQ multiplex PCR was the method, and the copy in TCRdb shows in-frame clones only, minus some. The table has 280,000 or so clones, 85% seen once. Specimen: PBMCs or T cells enriched from blood (not recorded which). The receptor set was obtained from a woman in her forties or fifties who had recovered from COVID-19.

This sequence joins TRBV21-1 and TRBJ2-2; the table's D call, TRBD2, was not checked against the DNA. TRBV21-1 is annotated as a pseudogene. CDR3 length: 17 amino acids. The CDR3 DNA sequence: TGTGCCAGCAGCAACTACCCCGGGACTAGCGGTGCCGGGGAGCTGTTTTTT. Translating gives CASSNYPGTSGAGELFF.

The chain uses TRBV29-1 and TRBJ2-1; D perhaps matches TRBD1 (5 bases). The CDR3 is made up of 13 amino acids. The V and J ends lost 5 bases and 9 bases respectively, with 17 bases between them. Germline V CDR1 and CDR2: SQVTM, ANQGSEA. CDR3 sequence (DNA): TGCAGCGTTCTCTTGCAGGGTAGGAGTGAGCAGTTCTTC. Translating it yields CSVLLQGRSEQFF.

The chain carries TRBV3-1 (or the pseudogene TRBV3-2) and TRBJ2-3; maybe TRBD1 (6 bases). The germline gives CDR1 LGHDT, CDR2 YNNKEL (reference sequence). The CDR3 length is 13 residues. The V gene lost 10 bases and the J gene lost 5 bases, with 16 bases spanning the gap. The CDR3 nucleotides are TGTGCCACCGAGGACAGTTCAGGAGATACGCAGTATTTT. It translates to CATEDSSGDTQYF.